Following are 3 T cell receptor beta chains from one sample sequenced in a study of blood T cells in healthy people across ages. Primed by a sample-barcoded 5' primer and a J-beta primer mix, a second PCR proceeded for 7 to 11 cycles. Using its own MiXCR run on the 5' RACE reads, TCRdb lists one record per CDR3 protein. The data hold approximately 800,000 distinct CDR3 sequences, with 45% to 70% observed a single time. The sequencing input was blood. All receptors come from a man aged 35-49 years in good health.

The chain uses TRBV7-3 and TRBJ2-3, with D perhaps matching TRBD2 (6 bases). CDR1 is SGHTA, CDR2 FQGTGA, per germline. V was shortened by 0 bases and J by 0 bases, with 7 bases between the two germline ends. CDR3 length: 15 amino acids. The CDR3 region is CASSLTAGSTDTQYF. The CDR3, as DNA: TGTGCCAGCAGCTTAACGGCGGGGAGCACAGATACGCAGTATTTT.

A word on this clonotype: The germline gene is not matched at one end of the junction; a read error may be the cause. J is TRBJ2-5 and V is TRBV5-1; possibly TRBD1 for D (6 bases). CDR1 is SGHRS and CDR2 is YFSETQ in the germline V gene. The CDR3 has 15 residues. This CDR3 is CASSFQGNPQGTQYF. The CDR3 DNA sequence: TGCGCCAGCAGCTTCCAGGGGAACCCCCAAGGGACCCAGTACTTC.

This sequence joins TRBV2 and TRBJ2-3; D ambiguous. Trimming cost V 6 bases and J 2 bases, with 18 bases left between them. Germline V CDR1 and CDR2: SNHLY, FYNNEI. CDR3 length: 16 amino acids. The CDR3 DNA sequence: TGTGCCAGCAGCCGGTCCGACTCCATTCACACAGATACGCAGTATTTT. Its translation: CASSRSDSIHTDTQYF.